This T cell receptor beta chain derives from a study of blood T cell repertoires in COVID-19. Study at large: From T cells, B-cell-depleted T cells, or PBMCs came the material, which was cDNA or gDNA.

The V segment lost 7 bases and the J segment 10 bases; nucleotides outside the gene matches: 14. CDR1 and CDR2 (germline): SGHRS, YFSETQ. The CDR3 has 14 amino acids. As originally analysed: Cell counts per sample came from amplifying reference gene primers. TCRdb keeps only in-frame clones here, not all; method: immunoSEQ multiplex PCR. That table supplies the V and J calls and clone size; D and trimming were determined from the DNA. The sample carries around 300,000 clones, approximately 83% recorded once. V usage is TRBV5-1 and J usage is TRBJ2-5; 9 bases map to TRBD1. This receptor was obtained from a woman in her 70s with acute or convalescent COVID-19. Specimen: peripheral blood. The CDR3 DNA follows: TGCGCCAGCTTCTTGGACAGGGGCCGGGGAGGCCAGTACTTC. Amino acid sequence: CASFLDRGRGGQYF.